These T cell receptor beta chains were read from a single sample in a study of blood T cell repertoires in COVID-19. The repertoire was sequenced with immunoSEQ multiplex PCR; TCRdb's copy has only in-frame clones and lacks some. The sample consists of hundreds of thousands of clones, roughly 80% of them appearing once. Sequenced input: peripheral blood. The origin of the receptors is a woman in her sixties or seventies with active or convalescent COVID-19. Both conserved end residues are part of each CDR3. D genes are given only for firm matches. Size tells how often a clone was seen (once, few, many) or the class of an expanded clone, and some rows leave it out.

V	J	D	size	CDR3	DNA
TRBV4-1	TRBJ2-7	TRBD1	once	CASSQMPGTGNYEQYF	TGCGCCAGCAGCCAAATGCCCGGGACAGGGAACTACGAGCAGTACTTC
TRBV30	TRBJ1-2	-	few	CAWNPQGWGGYTF	TGTGCCTGGAACCCACAGGGATGGGGTGGCTACACCTTC
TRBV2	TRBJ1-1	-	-	CASRRQVLNTEAFF	TGTGCCAGCAGACGACAGGTCTTGAACACTGAAGCTTTCTTT
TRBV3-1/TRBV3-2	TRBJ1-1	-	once	CASSHPRTQNTEAFF	TGTGCCAGCAGCCATCCCCGGACACAGAACACTGAAGCTTTCTTT
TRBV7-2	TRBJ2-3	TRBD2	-	CASSFIAGGLSTDTQYF	TGTGCCAGCAGCTTCATTGCGGGGGGGCTGAGCACAGATACGCAGTATTTT
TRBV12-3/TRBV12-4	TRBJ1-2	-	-	CASSFGSYGYTF	TGTGCCAGCAGTTTTGGGAGCTATGGCTACACCTTC
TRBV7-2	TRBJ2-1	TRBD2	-	CASSLVGGGGDNEQFF	TGTGCCAGCAGCTTAGTGGGCGGCGGGGGGGACAATGAGCAGTTCTTC
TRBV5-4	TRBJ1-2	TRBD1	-	CASSLGRGQLNYGYTF	TGTGCCAGCAGCTTGGGCCGGGGACAGCTTAACTATGGCTACACCTTC
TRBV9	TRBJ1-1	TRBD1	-	CASSVYGGTEAEAFF	TGTGCCAGCAGCGTTTACGGCGGGACAGAAGCTGAAGCTTTCTTT
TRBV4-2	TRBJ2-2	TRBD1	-	CASSQGGDRDTGELFF	TGTGCCAGCAGCCAGGGCGGGGACAGGGACACCGGGGAGCTGTTTTTT
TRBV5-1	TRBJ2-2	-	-	CASRPGSMSGELFF	TGCGCCAGCAGACCCGGGTCTATGTCCGGGGAGCTGTTTTTT
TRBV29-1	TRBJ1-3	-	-	CSVEEGGVGTIYF	TGCAGCGTTGAAGAGGGCGGGGTCGGCACCATATATTTT
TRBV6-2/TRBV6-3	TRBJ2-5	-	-	CASSYSRETQYF	TGTGCCAGCAGTTACTCGCGGGAGACCCAGTACTTC
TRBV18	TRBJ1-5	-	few	CASSRGERQYSNQPQHF	TGTGCCAGCTCACGGGGGGAACGACAGTATAGCAATCAGCCCCAGCATTTT
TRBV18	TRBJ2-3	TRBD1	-	CASSPVPGQGAGTDTQYF	TGTGCCAGCTCACCGGTCCCGGGACAGGGGGCTGGCACAGATACGCAGTATTTT
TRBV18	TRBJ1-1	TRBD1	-	CASSTTPYTPGQVNTEAFF	TGTGCCAGCTCAACCACGCCGTACACACCGGGACAGGTGAACACTGAAGCTTTCTTT
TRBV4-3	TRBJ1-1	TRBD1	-	CASSQDMAGGLEAFF	TGCGCCAGCAGCCAAGATATGGCAGGGGGACTTGAAGCTTTCTTT
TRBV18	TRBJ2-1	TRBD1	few	CASSPQGAPYNEQFF	TGTGCCAGCTCACCACAGGGGGCCCCCTACAATGAGCAGTTCTTC
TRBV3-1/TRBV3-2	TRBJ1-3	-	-	CASSQVGGYSGNTIYF	TGTGCCAGCAGCCAAGTGGGGGGGTACTCTGGAAACACCATATATTTT
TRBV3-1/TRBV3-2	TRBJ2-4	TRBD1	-	CASSHVLIQGATNIQYF	TGTGCCAGCAGCCATGTTCTAATTCAGGGGGCCACAAACATTCAGTACTTC
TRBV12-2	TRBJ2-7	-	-	CASRSRPRGGAGEPYEQYF	TGTGCAAGTCGCTCAAGGCCCCGAGGAGGGGCGGGAGAACCCTACGAGCAGTACTTC
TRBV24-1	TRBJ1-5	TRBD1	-	CATSGDRGFQPQHF	TGTGCCACCAGTGGGGACAGGGGTTTTCAGCCCCAGCATTTT
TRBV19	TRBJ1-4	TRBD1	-	CASQQGTTNEKLFF	TGTGCCAGTCAACAGGGGACAACTAATGAAAAACTGTTTTTT
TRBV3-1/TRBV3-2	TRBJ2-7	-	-	CASSRGLNYEQYF	TGTGCCAGCAGCCGCGGACTAAACTACGAGCAGTACTTC
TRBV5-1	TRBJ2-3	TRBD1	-	CASSLAGQGPTDTQYF	TGCGCCAGCAGCTTGGCCGGACAGGGGCCCACAGATACGCAGTATTTT
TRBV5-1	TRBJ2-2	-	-	CASSGGQGGAGELFF	TGCGCCAGCAGCGGGGGCCAAGGGGGGGCCGGGGAGCTGTTTTTT
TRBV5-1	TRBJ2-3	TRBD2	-	CASSFGLAGGGTDTQYF	TGCGCCAGCAGTTTTGGACTAGCGGGAGGGGGCACAGATACGCAGTATTTT
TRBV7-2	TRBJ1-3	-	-	CASSLDSSGNTIYF	TGTGCCAGCAGCTTAGACAGCTCTGGAAACACCATATATTTT
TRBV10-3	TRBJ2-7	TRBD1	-	CAISRTGEDEQYF	TGTGCCATCAGCCGGACAGGGGAAGACGAGCAGTACTTC
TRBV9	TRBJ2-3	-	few	CASSVATEEGTQYF	TGTGCCAGCAGCGTAGCTACGGAAGAGGGTACGCAGTATTTT
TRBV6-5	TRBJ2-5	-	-	CASSLGWSTQETQYF	TGTGCCAGCAGTCTCGGGTGGAGTACTCAAGAGACCCAGTACTTC
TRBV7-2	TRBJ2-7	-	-	CASSPAGQSRYEQYF	TGTGCCAGCAGCCCCGCGGGGCAATCTCGGTACGAGCAGTACTTC
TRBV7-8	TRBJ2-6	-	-	CASSRFNRDSGANVLTF	TGTGCCAGCAGCCGATTTAACAGGGACTCTGGGGCCAACGTCCTGACTTTC
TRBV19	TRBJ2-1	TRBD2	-	CASRRLAGGSSSYNEQFF	TGTGCCAGTAGGCGGTTAGCGGGGGGCTCCAGCTCCTACAATGAGCAGTTCTTC
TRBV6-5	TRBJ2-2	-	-	CASSSLAGGGELFF	TGTGCCAGCAGTTCGCTAGCCGGCGGCGGGGAGCTGTTTTTT
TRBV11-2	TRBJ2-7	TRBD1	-	CASSSPPGQGHYEQYF	TGTGCCAGCAGCTCTCCCCCGGGACAGGGACACTACGAGCAGTACTTC
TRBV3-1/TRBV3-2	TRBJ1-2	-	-	CASSYRYDDPPNYGYTF	TGTGCCAGCAGCTACAGGTATGATGACCCTCCTAACTATGGCTACACCTTC
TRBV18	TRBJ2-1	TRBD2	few	CASSPTSGATHEQFF	TGTGCCAGCTCACCCACTAGCGGGGCCACCCATGAGCAGTTCTTC
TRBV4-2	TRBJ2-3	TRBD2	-	CASSLPSGGMVDTQYF	TGTGCCAGCAGCCTTCCTAGCGGGGGGATGGTGGATACGCAGTATTTT
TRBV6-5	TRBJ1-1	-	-	CASSLQGWDTEAFF	TGTGCCAGCAGCCTACAGGGATGGGACACTGAAGCTTTCTTT
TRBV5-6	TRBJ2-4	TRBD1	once	CASSSRGPNIQYF	TGTGCCAGCAGCTCCAGGGGGCCTAACATTCAGTACTTC
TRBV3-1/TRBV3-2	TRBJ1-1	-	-	CASSQDSPRANTEAFF	TGTGCCAGCAGCCAAGATTCTCCCAGGGCGAACACTGAAGCTTTCTTT
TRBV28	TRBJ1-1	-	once	CASRLRIIAFF	TGTGCCAGCAGGCTTAGAATTATAGCTTTCTTT
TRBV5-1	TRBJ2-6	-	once	CASSYTGSSGANVLTF	TGCGCCAGCAGCTATACAGGGAGTTCTGGGGCCAACGTCCTGACTTTC
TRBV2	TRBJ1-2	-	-	CASTLPGGGGLGYTF	TGTGCCAGCACACTCCCCGGGGGTGGGGGTCTGGGCTACACCTTC
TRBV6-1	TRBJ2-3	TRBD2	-	CASSARFLAGGPTDTQYF	TGTGCCAGCAGTGCCCGCTTTCTAGCGGGGGGGCCCACAGATACGCAGTATTTT
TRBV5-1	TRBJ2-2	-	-	CASSLSGTNTGELFF	TGCGCCAGCAGCTTGTCGGGAACCAACACCGGGGAGCTGTTTTTT
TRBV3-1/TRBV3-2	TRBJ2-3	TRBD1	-	CASSLSGTGFSVDTQYF	TGTGCCAGCAGCCTTTCCGGGACAGGGTTCTCTGTGGATACGCAGTATTTT
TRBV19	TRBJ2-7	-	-	CASRNRRGESYEQYF	TGTGCCAGTAGAAACCGACGGGGAGAATCCTACGAGCAGTACTTC
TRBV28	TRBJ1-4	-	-	CASSSTTEGEKLFF	TGTGCCAGCAGTTCGACGACCGAGGGTGAAAAACTGTTTTTT
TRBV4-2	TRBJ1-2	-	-	CASSQGPGDYGYTF	TGTGCCAGCAGCCAAGGCCCAGGGGACTATGGCTACACCTTC